Listed below are T cell receptor beta chains from one sample, sequenced in a study of T cell repertoires in cytomegalovirus infection. TCRdb called the reads again in MiXCR, with one record for every CDR3 protein. The table includes around 540,000 distinct CDR3 sequences, roughly a third detected once. Antigens for these TCRs are unknown. The sample consisted of cultured PBMCs, taken from culture after CMV antigen stimulation. The receptors originated from a human donor in good health (CMV status not recorded). Some clones in this sample may be carry-over from other donors' samples. CDR3s include the opening cysteine and the closing phenylalanine or tryptophan. D genes are given only for firm matches. Clone size is not always given. Where it is, it says once, few, many or a class for expanded clones.

d_call j_call clone_size v_call cdr3_nt cdr3_aa
TRBD1 TRBJ1-2 many TRBV7-2 TGTGCCAGCAGCGCACCACAGGGGCACGCACTTTATGAGAGGGGCTACACCTTC CASSAPQGHALYERGYTF
- TRBJ2-5 - TRBV27 TGTGCCAGCAGTTTTTTGCAGGGATCCCAAGAGACCCAGTACTTC CASSFLQGSQETQYF
- TRBJ1-2 few TRBV6-1 TGTGCCAGCAGTCCCACCTCACTTAACTATGGCTACACCTTC CASSPTSLNYGYTF
- TRBJ2-3 many TRBV7-2 TGTGCCAGCAGCTTAGTAGGGACAGATACGCAGTATTTT CASSLVGTDTQYF
TRBD1 TRBJ1-2 many TRBV7-2 TGTGCCAGCAGTCGAAAACAGGGGGCAAACTATGGCTACACCTTC CASSRKQGANYGYTF
TRBD2 TRBJ2-1 few TRBV11-2 TGTGCCAGCAGCTCACCGGGGGGGACCCTCCACAATGAGCAGTTCTTC CASSSPGGTLHNEQFF
- TRBJ1-5 - TRBV19 TGTGCCAGTAAAGGCCAAAGCAATCAGCCCCAGCATTTT CASKGQSNQPQHF
TRBD2 TRBJ2-5 - TRBV5-6 TGTGCCAGCAGCTTGGCACTAGCGGGAGGAGAGACCCAGTACTTC CASSLALAGGETQYF
- TRBJ2-7 few TRBV4-1 TGCGCCAGCAGCCAAGATCGGGCAGCTAGGTCCTACGAGCAGTACTTC CASSQDRAARSYEQYF
TRBD1 TRBJ2-5 many TRBV11-2 TGTGCCAGCAGAACGACAGGGGGCGCGGAGACCCAGTACTTC CASRTTGGAETQYF
- TRBJ2-2 many TRBV7-2 TGTGCCAGCAGCTTATTGTTATGGTCCGGGGAGCTGTTTTTT CASSLLLWSGELFF
- TRBJ1-1 - TRBV4-1 TGCGCCAGCAGCCAGGTTGGACCTCTGAACACTGAAGCTTTCTTT CASSQVGPLNTEAFF
TRBD1 TRBJ2-5 - TRBV28 TGTGCCTGTTCGGGACAGCAGGAGACCCAGTACTTC CACSGQQETQYF
TRBD1 TRBJ1-2 few TRBV27 TGTGCCAGCAGTTTATCAGCCCAGGGGGGGAACGGCTACACCTTC CASSLSAQGGNGYTF
- TRBJ2-7 - TRBV7-9 TGTGCCAGCAGCTTCCTAAGGGGGGTTGGCCCTTACGAGCAGTACTTC CASSFLRGVGPYEQYF
TRBD1 TRBJ2-4 few TRBV7-2 TGTGCCAGCAGCTTAAAGATCCGGGACAGAAAAAACATTCAGTACTTC CASSLKIRDRKNIQYF
- TRBJ2-7 - TRBV28 TGTGCCAGCAGATTTGCCGGGACTCAATACGAGCAGTACTTC CASRFAGTQYEQYF
TRBD2 TRBJ2-7 many TRBV7-2 TGTGCCAGCGGCGTGACTAGCGGGAGTTCCTACGAGCAGTACTTC CASGVTSGSSYEQYF
- TRBJ1-1 - TRBV25-1 TGTGCCAGCAGTGAATATGGGGCGTTGAACACTGAAGCTTTCTTT CASSEYGALNTEAFF
TRBD1 TRBJ1-1 - TRBV7-9 TGTGCCAGCAGCCCCCGACAGGGAGCCAACACTGAAGCTTTCTTT CASSPRQGANTEAFF
TRBD1 TRBJ1-5 few TRBV6-2/TRBV6-3 TGTGCCAGCAGTTGGACAGGGAAACAGCCCCAGCATTTT CASSWTGKQPQHF
TRBD2 TRBJ2-1 - TRBV7-3 TGTGCCAGCAGCTTAGGGGAACTGGCGGGAGACTACAATGAGCAGTTCTTC CASSLGELAGDYNEQFF
TRBD2 TRBJ2-1 - TRBV7-2 TGTGCCAGCAGCCAATGGACTAGCGAGTACAATGAGCAGTTCTTC CASSQWTSEYNEQFF
- TRBJ1-2 few TRBV7-6 TGTGCCAGCAGCTTAGGGACAGTGCTTGTTGACTATGGCTACACCTTC CASSLGTVLVDYGYTF
TRBD1 TRBJ1-1 few TRBV20-1 TGCAGTGCTAGAGATCCCAGACAGGGGGAGACTGAAGCTTTCTTT CSARDPRQGETEAFF
- TRBJ2-2 few TRBV7-3 TGTGCCAGCAGCACGGACAGCACCGGGGAGCTGTTTTTT CASSTDSTGELFF
- TRBJ2-6 - TRBV11-2 TGTGCCAGCACCCAACTAACCCGATCTGGGGCCAACGTCCTGACTTTC CASTQLTRSGANVLTF
TRBD2 TRBJ2-1 - TRBV20-1 TGCAGTGCTAGAGTCTATTATAGCGGGAGGTACAATGAGCAGTTCTTC CSARVYYSGRYNEQFF
TRBD1 TRBJ2-1 few TRBV20-1 TGCAGTGCTAGAGATGGCCGGACAGGAGCCTCCTACAATGAGCAGTTCTTC CSARDGRTGASYNEQFF
- TRBJ2-3 - TRBV19 TGTGCCAGTAGAGTAGGACTCCTTGAGGCGCAGTATTTT CASRVGLLEAQYF
- TRBJ1-6 - TRBV4-3 TGCGCCAGCAGCCAAGATTTTAATTCACCCCTCCACTTT CASSQDFNSPLHF
- TRBJ1-2 - TRBV19 TGTGCCAGTAATTCATACTATGGCTACACCTTC CASNSYYGYTF
- TRBJ1-1 - TRBV7-6 TGTGCCAGCAGCGCCAGGGACACCTTAAAGAACACTGAAGCTTTCTTT CASSARDTLKNTEAFF
- TRBJ2-7 - TRBV7-9 TGTGCCAGCAGCGCCGGGACGGTGCGCTACGAGCAGTACTTC CASSAGTVRYEQYF
- TRBJ2-5 many TRBV7-2 TGTGCCAGCAGCAGGATAGGGGGAGAGACCCAGTACTTC CASSRIGGETQYF
TRBD1 TRBJ1-2 few TRBV19 TGTGCCAGTAGTAGAACCGGGACAGAAGTCTATGGCTACACCTTC CASSRTGTEVYGYTF
TRBD2 TRBJ2-1 - TRBV7-2 TGTGCCAGCAGCTTAGAGGTTGGGCTAGCGGGAAACGAGCAGTTCTTC CASSLEVGLAGNEQFF
TRBD2 TRBJ2-1 few TRBV7-9 TGTGCCAGCAGCCCCGGAAGCGGGAGCTCTTACAATGAGCAGTTCTTC CASSPGSGSSYNEQFF
- TRBJ2-3 - TRBV20-1 TGCAGTGCTAGAAGCCGGGACGGTAGCACAGATACGCAGTATTTT CSARSRDGSTDTQYF
- TRBJ1-5 - TRBV6-2/TRBV6-3 TGTGCCAGCAGTTACGCCAGGTATAGCAATCAGCCCCAGCATTTT CASSYARYSNQPQHF
TRBD1 TRBJ2-5 few TRBV6-8 TGTGCCAGCCAACCCCAGACAGGGATTAGGGAGACCCAGTACTTC CASQPQTGIRETQYF
- TRBJ1-2 many TRBV7-2 TGTGCCAGCAGCTACATGAGGGGGGTCTATGGCTACACCTTC CASSYMRGVYGYTF
- TRBJ2-5 - TRBV9 TGTGCCAGCAGCGTAACGGTACAAGAGACCCAGTACTTC CASSVTVQETQYF
- TRBJ1-4 few TRBV7-6 TGTGCCAGCAGCCCGTCACAGGGATTTGCAACTAATGAAAAACTGTTTTTT CASSPSQGFATNEKLFF
- TRBJ2-5 - TRBV10-3 TGTGCCATTAGACGGGATGGCTCCGGTCCGGAGACCCAGTACTTC CAIRRDGSGPETQYF
- TRBJ2-2 - TRBV20-1 TGCAGTGCTAGAGAGGCCAGGAGGAACACCGGGGAGCTGTTTTTT CSAREARRNTGELFF
- TRBJ2-5 - TRBV29-1 TGCAGCCAGGTCAGCAGTTTGTCGAAGACCCAGTACTTC CSQVSSLSKTQYF
TRBD1 TRBJ2-4 few TRBV28 TGTGCCAGCAATGACAGGGTCGGCAAAAACATTCAGTACTTC CASNDRVGKNIQYF
TRBD2 TRBJ2-3 - TRBV11-3 TGTGCCAGCAGCCCGCGACTAGCCACAGATACGCAGTATTTT CASSPRLATDTQYF
- TRBJ1-6 few TRBV7-2 TGTGCCAGCAGCTTATTGGGACGGAATAATTCACCCCTCCACTTT CASSLLGRNNSPLHF
- TRBJ1-2 - TRBV19 TGTGCCAGTAACGAGAGAAGGGGCAGTGGCTATGGCTACACCTTC CASNERRGSGYGYTF
- TRBJ2-5 - TRBV10-3 TGTGCCATCAGTGACGACCAGACACAAGAGACCCAGTACTTC CAISDDQTQETQYF
- TRBJ1-4 few TRBV7-9 TGTGCCAGCAGCTTAGCCGGGTCTTATAATGAAAAACTGTTTTTT CASSLAGSYNEKLFF
TRBD1 TRBJ2-6 many TRBV7-2 TGTGCCAGCAGCCGTCGAACCGGGACAGGGGCCGGAGGGGCCAACGTCCTGACTTTC CASSRRTGTGAGGANVLTF
- TRBJ1-1 few TRBV10-3 TGTGCCATCAGTGACCCGATTTACACTGAAGCTTTCTTT CAISDPIYTEAFF
- TRBJ2-3 - TRBV12-3/TRBV12-4 TGTGCCAGCAGTTTCTTGCGGGTCACAGATACGCAGTATTTT CASSFLRVTDTQYF
- TRBJ2-1 - TRBV4-2 TGTGCCAGCAGCCGGGGAGCGGCCGACTCCTACAATGAGCAGTTCTTC CASSRGAADSYNEQFF
TRBD2 TRBJ2-1 - TRBV19 TGTGCCAGTAGTATGTGGCTAGCGGGGTCCTCCTACAATGAGCAGTTCTTC CASSMWLAGSSYNEQFF
- TRBJ1-6 many TRBV7-2 TGTGCCAGCAGCTTAGTGGAGCTACCAGCTAATTCACCCCTCCACTTT CASSLVELPANSPLHF